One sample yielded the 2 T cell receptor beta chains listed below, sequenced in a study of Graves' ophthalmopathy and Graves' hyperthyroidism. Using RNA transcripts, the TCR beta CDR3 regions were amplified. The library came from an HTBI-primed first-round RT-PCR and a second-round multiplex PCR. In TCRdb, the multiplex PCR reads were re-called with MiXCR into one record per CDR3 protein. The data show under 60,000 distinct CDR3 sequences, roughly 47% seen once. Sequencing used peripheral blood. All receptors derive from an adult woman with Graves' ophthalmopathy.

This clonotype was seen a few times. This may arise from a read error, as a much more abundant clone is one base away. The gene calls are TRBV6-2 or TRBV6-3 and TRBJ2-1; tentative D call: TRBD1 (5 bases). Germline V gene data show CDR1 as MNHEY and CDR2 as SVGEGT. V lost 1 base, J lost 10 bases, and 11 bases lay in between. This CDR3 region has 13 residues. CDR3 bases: TGTGCCAGCAGTTACTTCCTTAGGGGCGAGCAGTTCTTC. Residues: CASSYFLRGEQFF.

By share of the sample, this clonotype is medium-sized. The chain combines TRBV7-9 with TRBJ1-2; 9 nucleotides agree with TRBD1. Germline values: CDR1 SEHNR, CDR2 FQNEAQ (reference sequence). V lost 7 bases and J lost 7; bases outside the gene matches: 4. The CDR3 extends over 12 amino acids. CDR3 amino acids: CASMGQGSGYTF. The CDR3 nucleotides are TGTGCCAGCATGGGACAGGGATCTGGCTACACCTTC.